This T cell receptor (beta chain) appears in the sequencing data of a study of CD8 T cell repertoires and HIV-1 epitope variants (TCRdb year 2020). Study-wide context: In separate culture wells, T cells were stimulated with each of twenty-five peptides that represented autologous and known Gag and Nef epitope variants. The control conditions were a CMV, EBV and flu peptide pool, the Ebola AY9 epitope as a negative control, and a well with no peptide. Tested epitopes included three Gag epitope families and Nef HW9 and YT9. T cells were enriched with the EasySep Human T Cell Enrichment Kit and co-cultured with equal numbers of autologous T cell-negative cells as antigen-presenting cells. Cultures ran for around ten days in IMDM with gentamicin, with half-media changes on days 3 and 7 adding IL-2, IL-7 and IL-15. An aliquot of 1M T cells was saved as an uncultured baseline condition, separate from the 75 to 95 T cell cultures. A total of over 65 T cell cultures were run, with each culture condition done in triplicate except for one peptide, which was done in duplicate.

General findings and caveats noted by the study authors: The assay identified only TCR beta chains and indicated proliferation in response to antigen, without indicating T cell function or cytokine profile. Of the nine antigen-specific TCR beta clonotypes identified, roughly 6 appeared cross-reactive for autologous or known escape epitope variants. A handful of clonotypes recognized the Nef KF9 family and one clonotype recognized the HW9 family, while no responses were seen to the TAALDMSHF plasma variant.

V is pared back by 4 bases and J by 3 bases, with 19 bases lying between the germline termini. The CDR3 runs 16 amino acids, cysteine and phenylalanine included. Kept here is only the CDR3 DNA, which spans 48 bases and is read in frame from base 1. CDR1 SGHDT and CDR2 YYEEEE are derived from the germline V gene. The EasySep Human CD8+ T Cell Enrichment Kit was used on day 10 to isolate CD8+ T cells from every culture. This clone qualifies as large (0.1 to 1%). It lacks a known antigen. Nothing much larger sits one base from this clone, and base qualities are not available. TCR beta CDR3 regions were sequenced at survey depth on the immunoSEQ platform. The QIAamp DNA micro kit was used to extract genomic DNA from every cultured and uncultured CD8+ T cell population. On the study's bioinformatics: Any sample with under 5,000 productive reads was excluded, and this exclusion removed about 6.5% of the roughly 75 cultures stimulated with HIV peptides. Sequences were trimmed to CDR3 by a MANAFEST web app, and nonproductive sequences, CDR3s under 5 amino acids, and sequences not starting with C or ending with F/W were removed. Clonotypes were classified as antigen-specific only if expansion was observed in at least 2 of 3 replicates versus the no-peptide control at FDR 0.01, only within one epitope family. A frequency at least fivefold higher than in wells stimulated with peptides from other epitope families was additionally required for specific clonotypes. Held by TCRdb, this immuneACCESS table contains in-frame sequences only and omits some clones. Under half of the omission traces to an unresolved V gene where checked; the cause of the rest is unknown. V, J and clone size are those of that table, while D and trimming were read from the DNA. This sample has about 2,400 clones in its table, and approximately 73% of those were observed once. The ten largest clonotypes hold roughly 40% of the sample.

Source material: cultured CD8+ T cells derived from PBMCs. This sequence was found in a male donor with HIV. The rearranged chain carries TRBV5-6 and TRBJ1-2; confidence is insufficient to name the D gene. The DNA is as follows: TGTGCCAGCAGCCCTTGGCCGGTAGAATTGGACTATGGCTACACCTTC. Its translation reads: CASSPWPVELDYGYTF.